This T cell receptor beta chain was identified during a study of blood T cell repertoires in COVID-19. Data came from immunoSEQ multiplex PCR; TCRdb stores just in-frame clones and leaves some out. The table shows over 250,000 clones, with about 88% occurring only once. The CDR3 has 14 amino acids. V lost 3 bases and J 4 bases, leaving 10 bases between the germline ends. J is TRBJ1-5 and V is TRBV23-1, with D unresolved. TRBV23-1 counts as an open reading frame of uncertain function. This sequence originates from a man in his sixties who had recovered from COVID-19. The sample comprised peripheral blood. The CDR3 loop is CASSHRGRNQPQHF. CDR3 sequence (DNA): TGCGCCAGCAGTCATCGAGGTCGTAATCAGCCCCAGCATTTT.